Listed below are T cell receptor beta chains from one sample, sequenced in a study of T cells after posttransplantation cyclophosphamide. TCRdb's table, derived via immunoSEQ multiplex PCR, lists solely in-frame clones and lacks some. The table includes tens of thousands of clones, about 90% detected once. The specimen comprised PBMCs, sampled after allogeneic stem cell transplant with posttransplant cyclophosphamide. All receptors come from a female patient aged 25-40 years who received an allogeneic stem cell transplant from an unrelated donor, was CMV-positive, and had no GVHD. Some T cells here may be from the graft donor. CDR3s include the opening cysteine and the closing phenylalanine or tryptophan. Fields, in order: clone size, V gene, J gene, D gene, CDR3 protein, CDR3 DNA. The D gene is left open where the match is weak. Clone size is given for some rows only: seen once, a few or many times, or a class if the clone is expanded.

abundance: NA
v_gene: TRBV7-9
j_gene: TRBJ2-1
d_gene: NA
CDR3aa: CASSGPPQTDYNEQFF
CDR3nt: TGTGCCAGCAGCGGTCCGCCACAGACAGACTACAATGAGCAGTTCTTC

abundance: NA
v_gene: TRBV10-1
j_gene: TRBJ2-1
d_gene: TRBD1
CDR3aa: CASTLGQGNEQFF
CDR3nt: TGCGCCAGCACCTTGGGACAGGGGAATGAGCAGTTCTTC

abundance: NA
v_gene: TRBV5-4
j_gene: TRBJ2-5
d_gene: NA
CDR3aa: CASSFGRGDETQYF
CDR3nt: TGTGCCAGCAGCTTCGGCAGGGGCGACGAGACCCAGTACTTC

abundance: NA
v_gene: TRBV6-1
j_gene: TRBJ2-7
d_gene: TRBD1
CDR3aa: CASSRQGYEQYF
CDR3nt: TGTGCCAGCAGTAGACAGGGCTACGAGCAGTACTTC

abundance: NA
v_gene: TRBV6-5
j_gene: TRBJ2-3
d_gene: TRBD1
CDR3aa: CASGTGEDTQYF
CDR3nt: TGTGCTTCCGGGACAGGGGAAGATACGCAGTATTTT

abundance: NA
v_gene: TRBV15
j_gene: TRBJ2-5
d_gene: NA
CDR3aa: CATSRVSGQETQYF
CDR3nt: TGTGCCACCAGCAGAGTTAGCGGCCAAGAGACCCAGTACTTC

abundance: few
v_gene: TRBV14
j_gene: TRBJ1-1
d_gene: TRBD1
CDR3aa: CASSHKTGRSTEAFF
CDR3nt: TGTGCCAGCAGCCACAAGACAGGGCGGAGCACTGAAGCTTTCTTT

abundance: once
v_gene: TRBV5-1
j_gene: TRBJ2-5
d_gene: NA
CDR3aa: CASSLRQVQETQYF
CDR3nt: TGCGCCAGCAGCTTGAGGCAGGTACAAGAGACCCAGTACTTC

abundance: NA
v_gene: TRBV7-8
j_gene: TRBJ1-6
d_gene: TRBD1
CDR3aa: CASSSDRGGNSPLHF
CDR3nt: TGTGCCAGCAGCTCGGACAGGGGAGGCAATTCACCCCTCCACTTT

abundance: NA
v_gene: TRBV9
j_gene: TRBJ2-1
d_gene: TRBD2
CDR3aa: CASSWTSAYNEQFF
CDR3nt: TGTGCCAGCAGCTGGACTAGCGCGTACAATGAGCAGTTCTTC

abundance: few
v_gene: TRBV5-6
j_gene: TRBJ1-4
d_gene: TRBD1
CDR3aa: CASSSGQGYEKLFF
CDR3nt: TGTGCCAGCAGCTCTGGACAGGGATATGAAAAACTGTTTTTT

abundance: NA
v_gene: TRBV9
j_gene: TRBJ1-2
d_gene: NA
CDR3aa: CASSVSQQSYGYTF
CDR3nt: TGTGCCAGCAGCGTATCCCAACAGAGCTATGGCTACACCTTC

abundance: NA
v_gene: TRBV19
j_gene: TRBJ1-5
d_gene: NA
CDR3aa: CASSIDLREPQHF
CDR3nt: TGTGCCAGTAGTATTGATCTCCGGGAGCCCCAGCATTTT

abundance: once
v_gene: TRBV7-8
j_gene: TRBJ2-2
d_gene: NA
CDR3aa: CASSLAGTNTGELFF
CDR3nt: TGTGCCAGCAGCTTAGCAGGGACAAACACCGGGGAGCTGTTTTTT

abundance: NA
v_gene: TRBV6-6
j_gene: TRBJ2-7
d_gene: NA
CDR3aa: CASSYSSGLPAYEQYF
CDR3nt: TGTGCCAGCAGTTACTCGTCCGGACTGCCAGCCTACGAGCAGTACTTC

abundance: NA
v_gene: TRBV5-4
j_gene: TRBJ1-5
d_gene: TRBD1
CDR3aa: CASSRQGEDQPQHF
CDR3nt: TGTGCCAGCAGCCGACAGGGTGAGGATCAGCCCCAGCATTTT

abundance: NA
v_gene: TRBV2
j_gene: TRBJ2-5
d_gene: TRBD1
CDR3aa: CASSDTGGGEETQYF
CDR3nt: TGTGCCAGCAGTGATACAGGGGGCGGAGAAGAGACCCAGTACTTC

abundance: NA
v_gene: TRBV28
j_gene: TRBJ1-4
d_gene: NA
CDR3aa: CASRVRGATNEKLFF
CDR3nt: TGTGCCAGCAGGGTGCGGGGGGCAACTAATGAAAAACTGTTTTTT

abundance: NA
v_gene: TRBV11-2
j_gene: TRBJ2-1
d_gene: NA
CDR3aa: CASSLLLLYEQFF
CDR3nt: TGTGCCAGCAGCTTACTCCTCCTCTATGAGCAGTTCTTC

abundance: once
v_gene: TRBV10-3
j_gene: TRBJ2-7
d_gene: NA
CDR3aa: CAISKSGTYYEQYF
CDR3nt: TGTGCCATCAGTAAGTCCGGGACATACTACGAGCAGTACTTC

abundance: NA
v_gene: TRBV9
j_gene: TRBJ1-1
d_gene: TRBD1
CDR3aa: CASSVGQGDTEAFF
CDR3nt: TGTGCCAGCAGCGTAGGACAGGGGGACACTGAAGCTTTCTTT

abundance: NA
v_gene: TRBV2
j_gene: TRBJ2-1
d_gene: TRBD1
CDR3aa: CASSADRGRYNEQFF
CDR3nt: TGTGCCAGCAGTGCTGACAGGGGCCGTTACAATGAGCAGTTCTTC

abundance: NA
v_gene: TRBV5-5
j_gene: TRBJ2-5
d_gene: NA
CDR3aa: CASKGSYQETQYF
CDR3nt: TGTGCCAGCAAGGGGTCGTACCAAGAGACCCAGTACTTC

abundance: once
v_gene: TRBV18
j_gene: TRBJ1-1
d_gene: TRBD1
CDR3aa: CASSLSQGAHEAFF
CDR3nt: TGTGCCAGCTCACTATCACAGGGGGCCCATGAAGCTTTCTTT